This T cell receptor (beta chain) was recovered during a study of T cell repertoires in cytomegalovirus infection. Study details: HLA-C-restricted CMV epitopes, recently identified, and well-studied HLA-B-restricted ones were used by the study.

TCRdb recomputed calls from the reads with MiXCR, one row per CDR3 protein. This table holds more than 45,000 distinct CDR3 sequences, roughly a fifth found once. Notes on the study in general: HLA-C-restricted TCR beta clonotypes specific for CMV led the ex vivo response. Summed frequency of public TCR beta families distinguished CMV carriers with the relevant HLA.

Comments on this clonotype: Its antigen is not identified.

The specimen comprised CD8+ T cells from cultured PBMCs, sampled from culture after CMV antigen stimulation. This clonotype was obtained from a human donor in good health (CMV status not recorded). Some clones in this sample may be carry-over from other donors' samples.

The CDR3 loop is CSARNSGGAPETQYF. DNA for the CDR3: TGCAGTGCTAGAAATAGCGGGGGGGCGCCGGAGACCCAGTACTTC. The chain joins TRBV20-1 to TRBJ2-5; 11 bases line up with TRBD2. Germline V CDR1 and CDR2: DFQATT, SNEGSKA (reference sequence). With V trimmed by 2 bases and J by 5 bases, 7 bases remained unmatched. This CDR3 comprises 15 residues.